These 9 T cell receptor beta chains came from one sample sequenced in a study of T cells in narcolepsy. Method: immunoSEQ multiplex PCR; TCRdb's copy keeps in-frame clones and lacks some. The profile shows just over 40,000 clones, 88% of them singletons. Sequencing was performed on CD45RA- memory CD4+ T cells from PBMCs. The source of these receptors is a human donor with narcolepsy.

The V and J genes are TRBV4-1 and TRBJ1-2; no clear D gene. Germline V CDR1 and CDR2: MGHRA, YSYEKL. Trimming shortened V by 0 bases and J by 4 bases, and 9 bases separated the two germline ends. The CDR3 is 14 amino acids. CDR3 protein: CASSQDLGTYGYTF. DNA of the CDR3: TGCGCCAGCAGCCAAGATCTCGGCACCTATGGCTACACCTTC.

V gene TRBV14 combines with J gene TRBJ2-5; 7 bases align to TRBD1. The ends lost 2 bases at V and 1 base at J; junction bases unmatched: 4. The CDR3 spans 15 residues. Germline lookup yields CDR1 SGHDN and CDR2 FVKESK. CDR3 DNA sequence: TGTGCCAGCAGCCAAATGACAGGGCGCCAAGAGACCCAGTACTTC. Encoded protein: CASSQMTGRQETQYF.

The chain is built from TRBV5-5 and TRBJ1-1, with TRBD1 as a possible D gene (5 bases). The germline CDR1 and CDR2 sequences are SGHKS and YYEKEE (reference sequence). The germline V and J ends were trimmed by 0 bases and 8 bases, with 11 bases remaining between them. The CDR3 is 13 residues long. The CDR3 here is CASSLAPGDEAFF. CDR3 coding DNA: TGTGCCAGCAGCTTGGCCCCGGGGGACGAAGCTTTCTTT.

In this sample, this clone turned up once. The chain couples TRBV6-6 to TRBJ2-3; D may be TRBD1 or TRBD2 (5 bases each). From germline, CDR1 is MNHNY and CDR2 SVGAGI (reference sequence). V lost 10 bases, J lost 1 base, and 12 bases lay in between. The CDR3 length is 13 residues. The CDR3 nucleotides are TGTGCCACCAACCGGGACCGCACAGATACGCAGTATTTT. Amino acids: CATNRDRTDTQYF.

This clone was seen only once. This rearrangement joins TRBV5-4 to TRBJ1-5, with D unresolved. The CDR3 runs to 15 residues. V lost 4 bases and J lost 4, with 15 bases in between. CDR1 SGHNT and CDR2 YYREEE come from the germline V gene (reference sequence). The CDR3 coding sequence is TGTGCCAGCAGCCAAGAGTGGCAGAATAATCAGCCCCAGCATTTT. Residues: CASSQEWQNNQPQHF.

The chain links TRBV5-4 to TRBJ2-7, with 7 bases matching TRBD2. The CDR3 totals 13 residues. After removal of 4 bases from V and 5 bases from J, the junction contained 6 bases not matched to a gene. Germline lookup yields CDR1 SGHNT and CDR2 YYREEE (reference sequence). In DNA form, the CDR3 reads TGTGCCAGCAGCCGCCGACTAGCCGACGAGCAGTACTTC. Translated, it gives CASSRRLADEQYF.

The sample holds a few counts of this clone. The chain has TRBV6-1 and TRBJ1-2, with 7 bases lining up with TRBD1. In germline, CDR1 is MNHNS, CDR2 SASEGT. V lost 1 base and J lost 8; bases outside the gene matches: 13. This CDR3 is 16 amino acids long. This CDR3 reads CASSEVGGGRSLGYTF. The CDR3 bases are TGTGCCAGCAGTGAAGTAGGAGGGGGCAGAAGTCTGGGCTACACCTTC.

This clone is a singleton in its sample. This chain joins TRBV7-7 and TRBJ2-7; the match to TRBD2 covers 11 bases. Germline V gene data show CDR1 as SSHAT and CDR2 as FNYEAQ (reference sequence). Unmatched junction bases numbered 3, after V lost 4 bases and J lost 7 bases. This CDR3 spans 13 amino acids. The CDR3 here is CASSYSGGGEQYF. DNA of the CDR3: TGTGCCAGCAGCTATAGCGGGGGGGGTGAGCAGTACTTC.

The V and J genes are TRBV4-2 and TRBJ1-6, with a possible D match to TRBD1 (6 bases). This CDR3 region has 15 residues. With 2 bases removed from V and 8 bases from J, the gap between germline ends came to 13 bases. Germline V gene sequence: CDR1 LGHNA, CDR2 YNFKEQ. Here the CDR3 reads CASSQPGAADSPLHF. The CDR3 DNA follows: TGTGCCAGCAGCCAACCGGGGGCAGCGGATTCACCCCTCCACTTT.